This T cell receptor (beta chain) was obtained from a study of Graves' ophthalmopathy and Graves' hyperthyroidism. Study results and limitations: The model achieved about 70% sensitivity and over 72% specificity for ophthalmopathy progression.

Germline-derived CDR1 and CDR2 are MNHNS and SASEGT. The CDR3 contains 14 residues. The V end lost 6 bases, the J end lost 7 bases, and 18 bases lay between the germline ends. Ten or more counts support this clonotype. Its target is unknown. The sequenced template was RNA, covering the TCR beta CDR3 region. First-round RT-PCR with HTBI primers preceded a second-round multiplex PCR. TCRdb recomputed calls from the multiplex PCR reads with MiXCR, one row per CDR3 protein. The sample shows some 360,000 distinct CDR3 sequences, about 18% of them seen only once. Sequenced material: peripheral blood. V and J are TRBV6-1 and TRBJ1-2, with D unresolved. The receptor's source is an adult woman with stable Graves' hyperthyroidism. CDR3 bases: TGTGCCAGCAGAGAAAAAGTTCCGGGAGGTGGCTACACCTTC. The encoded protein is CASREKVPGGGYTF.